The T cell receptor beta chain under discussion was sequenced for a study of T cell responses to AZD1222 COVID-19 vaccine (dated by TCRdb to 2020 to 2022). Background for the entire study: A total of about 230 trial participants underwent TCR sequencing, of whom roughly 210 received two doses of AZD1222 and about 25 received two doses of the MenACWY control vaccine. Enrollment into the trials was organized by age into subgroups of 18-55, 56-69 and 70-plus years, and those subgroups contained about 160, 30 and 59 TCR-sequenced participants, respectively.

Note on this clone: Which antigen it targets is not known. Base qualities are not provided; no much larger clone lies one nucleotide away.

CDR1 and CDR2 were assigned from the germline V gene as SGHDT and YYEEEE. The CDR3 measures 15 amino acids from cysteine to phenylalanine. The kept DNA is CDR3 alone, 45 bases in frame from the first base. Trimming removed 1 base from V and 6 bases from J, leaving 14 bases between the germline ends. Interpreted using the paper, the time point label stands for: about 28 days (+/-7) after the second vaccine dose. Because spike-specific TCR depth and breadth did not differ between the two schedules, AZD1222 recipients who got a second dose at roughly 4 weeks were pooled with those who got a second dose at roughly 12 weeks. Vaccinee samples were obtained from the UK trials COV001 and COV002, which included a single-blind randomized controlled phase 2/3 trial of AZD1222 (ChAdOx1 nCoV-19) in healthy adults. For TCRbeta chain sequencing, PBMC samples from trial participants were taken at day 0 and at day 28 after the second dose.

The CDR3 regions of human TCRbeta chains were analyzed by immunosequencing. In the source study's methods: Repertoire TCRs were checked for matches against a reference library of SARS-CoV-2-specific TCRs that had been generated using the MIRA antigen-specificity platform. Breadth was defined as the fraction of unique TCRs that were SARS-CoV-2-associated, and depth was defined as the fraction of total T cells that were SARS-CoV-2-associated. Using the MIRA data, each spike-specific TCR was mapped to the spike region that the TCR reacts to and placed in a CD4 or CD8 class. Log10-transformed breadth and depth values were compared by one-way ANOVA with Sidak's multiple comparisons tests. As stored in TCRdb, this immuneACCESS dataset retains in-frame rearrangements with V and J assigned. A fraction of the clones does not appear; measured against another copy, unresolved V genes explain less than half of the discrepancy, and the remainder lacks a known reason. From that table come the V and J calls and clone size; the DNA was used to work out D and trimming. The sample table records roughly 150,000 clones; about 89% of these occur just once. Approximately 3.8% of the sample comes from the top ten.

General study outcomes and caveats: The whole spike protein was spanned by vaccine-associated CD4 TCRs, and dominant responses were seen in regions 160-218 and 743-854. Reportedly, close to half of the unique spike-specific TCRs recognized epitopes lying outside the regions that are mutated in the B.1.351 and B.1.1.7 variants. After two AZD1222 doses, both the breadth and the depth of spike-specific TCRs were significantly higher than at day 0 and than in MenACWY recipients. In the small 56-69-year group, the increase in depth fell short of significance, most likely because of low power. Only a handful of AZD1222 recipients were SARS-CoV-2 seropositive at baseline, limiting conclusions about previously exposed vaccinees. Because no samples from the day 14 peak response were available, repertoires could be characterized only after the peak T cell response. Participants were mostly white British, with more females than males. The authors suggested clonal diversity may have been underestimated.

Here the sequenced sample was peripheral blood, taken 28 days after the second AZD1222 dose. The chain is made from TRBV5-6 and TRBJ2-1, with a tentative D gene TRBD2 over 6 matching bases. The receptor was derived from an adult who received the AZD1222 COVID-19 vaccine. The CDR3 protein is CASSLIREKSNEQFF. The nucleotide sequence is given as TGTGCCAGCAGCTTGATACGGGAGAAGTCCAATGAGCAGTTCTTC.